This TCR beta chain was sequenced in a study of human T cells and chemical hapten exposure. The time point denotes: patch test 1, 2 weeks after DPC sensitization. Treatment of the sample: therapeutic diphenylcyclopropenone sensitization with weekly scalp DPC. Individual cDNA molecules (in the library) carried attached unique molecular identifiers. Each CDR3 protein is one row after TCRdb ran MiXCR on the RACE reads. Here the sample spans 180,000 or so distinct CDR3 sequences, roughly 14% being singletons. This material consisted of whole blood, taken in connection with sensitization to the hapten diphenylcyclopropenone (DPC). The TCR comes from a woman aged 30 to 39 with alopecia areata. Some clones in this sample may be carry-over from other donors' samples.

The CDR3 nucleotides are TGTGCCAGCAGCGCGGACAGGGTAAACACTGAAGCTTTCTTT. This translates into CASSADRVNTEAFF. The chain joins TRBV7-2 to TRBJ1-1, with 8 bases that match TRBD1. The V segment lost 5 bases and the J segment 2 bases; nucleotides outside the gene matches: 4. Germline lookup yields CDR1 SGHTA and CDR2 FQGNSA. This CDR3 spans 14 amino acids.